The clone carrying this TCR beta chain was counted at least ten times. Its antigen is not known. The CDR3 contains 15 residues. The germline V gene encodes CDR1 MNHEY and CDR2 SMNVEV (reference sequence). Trimming cost V 4 bases and J 3 bases; bases outside gene matches: 3. The data derive from a study of molecular identifiers for immune sequencing clone quantification. The study's findings and limits: Under 1% of molecules in naive cells, but over 98% of effector molecules, belonged to clones above 20 RNA copies.

TCRdb analysed the PCR reads with MiXCR anew, one entry per CDR3 protein. Here the sample spans under 800,000 distinct CDR3 sequences, about 25% being singletons. The chain uses TRBV27 and TRBJ1-5; 10 bases align to TRBD1. Sequenced input: naive CD8+ T cells from blood, with Jurkat cell RNA spiked in. Subset of the sample: FACS-sorted CD8+CD4-CCR7+CD45RA+ naive T cells. This TCR was sampled from a human donor in good health. Some libraries in this study had Jurkat cell RNA spiked in. CDR3 sequence reads: CASSSGQGFNQPQHF. For the CDR3, the DNA is TGTGCCAGCAGTTCGGGACAGGGGTTCAATCAGCCCCAGCATTTT.